This TCR beta chain was sequenced for a study of blood T cell repertoires in COVID-19. For the study at large: The samples span acute and convalescent COVID-19 from the United States, Italy and Spain. PBMCs, B-cell-depleted T cells, or T cells were the source of the cDNA or gDNA that made up the material.

Germline loops: CDR1 MDHEN, CDR2 SYDVKM. This CDR3 is 15 amino acids long. V lost 6 bases and J lost 0, with 14 bases in between. Sequencing was performed with immunoSEQ multiplex PCR; in TCRdb, only in-frame clones are kept and a portion is missing. Of around 230,000 clones listed, around 86% are singletons. The sequence came from a woman in her fifties or sixties with active or convalescent COVID-19. The material sequenced was peripheral blood. This chain uses TRBV28 with TRBJ1-1; D possibly corresponds to TRBD1 (5 bases). The CDR3 spells CASRLYQGMNTEAFF. CDR3 sequence (DNA): TGTGCCAGCAGACTATATCAGGGTATGAACACTGAAGCTTTCTTT.